What follows are 23 T cell receptor beta chains derived from one specimen sequenced in a study of CD8 T cells in ankylosing spondylitis (dated by TCRdb to the late 2010s). The method behind the library was 5' RACE. For sequencing, an Illumina HiSeq 2500 was employed. Through fastp at Q25 and MiXCR, TCRdb rebuilt clones from the public reads, retaining in-frame beta chains. Rows with a matching CDR3 protein are joined into one entry that keeps the most common DNA and genes. The sample profile shows 250,000 or so distinct CDR3 sequences; about 24% of them were found once. The top ten hold roughly 0.67% of the sample. The sequenced sample was blood, either unsorted or a sorted T cell fraction (not recorded which). All receptors come from a male donor with ankylosing spondylitis or in good health (not recorded which).

J is TRBJ2-4 and V is TRBV20-1; 10 bases are shared with TRBD2. After removal of 1 base from V and 0 bases from J, the junction contained 12 bases not matched to a gene. This CDR3 has 19 residues. Germline V lookup: CDR1 DFQATT, CDR2 SNEGSKA (reference sequence). In nucleotides, the CDR3 is TGCAGTGCTAGAGCGCGCCTAGCGGGGGACCTCCTAGCCAAAAACATTCAGTACTTC. Protein product: CSARARLAGDLLAKNIQYF.

This clonotype has ten or more counts. This CDR3 reads CSAKRPGLVEGYTF. CDR3 DNA: TGCAGTGCCAAACGGCCAGGGTTGGTGGAAGGCTACACCTTC. V gene TRBV20-1 combines with J gene TRBJ1-2, with a tentative D call TRBD1 (5 bases). This CDR3 has 14 amino acids. The V end was cut by 6 bases, the J end by 8 bases, with 22 bases between. Germline V gene data show CDR1 as DFQATT and CDR2 as SNEGSKA (reference sequence).

The count of this clonotype is one. This rearrangement joins TRBV21-1 to TRBJ2-1; the D call TRBD2 from the table was never checked on the DNA. TRBV21-1 is a pseudogene segment. This CDR3 is built from 13 residues. CDR3 sequence reads: CANLAGGYNEQFF. CDR3 in DNA: TGTGCCAACCTAGCGGGGGGTTACAATGAGCAGTTCTTC.

The V call is TRBV7-2, the J call TRBJ2-5; tentative D call: TRBD2 (5 bases). This CDR3 is built from 15 residues. Trimming cost V 5 bases and J 6 bases, with 19 bases left between them. The germline CDR1 and CDR2 sequences are SGHTA and FQGNSA. The CDR3 loop is CASSPGVGLAKTQYF. For the CDR3, the DNA is TGTGCCAGCAGCCCCGGGGTGGGGTTGGCAAAGACCCAGTACTTC.

Only a few counts were recorded for this clonotype. This chain links TRBV24-1 with TRBJ2-1, with 7 bases aligning to TRBD1. The CDR3 is 13 residues long. Germline values: CDR1 KGHDR, CDR2 SFDVKD. Trimming removed 7 bases from V and 4 bases from J; junction bases left unmatched: 3. This chain's CDR3 is CATRGQTYNEQFF. CDR3 nucleotides: TGTGCCACCAGGGGACAGACTTACAATGAGCAGTTCTTC.

This clonotype was seen at least ten times. The V and J genes are TRBV20-1 and TRBJ1-2; TRBD1 might be the D (6 bases). Germline-derived CDR1 and CDR2 are DFQATT and SNEGSKA (reference sequence). Trimming pared 8 bases from V and 4 bases from J, leaving 14 bases between. This CDR3 spans 12 amino acids. CDR3: CSTRGSAYGYTF. DNA of the CDR3: TGCAGTACGAGGGGGTCGGCCTATGGCTACACCTTC.

The chain employs TRBV6-1 and TRBJ2-6; D gene ambiguous. The CDR3 extends over 15 amino acids. The V end lost 3 bases, the J end lost 0 bases, and 6 bases lay between the germline ends. The germline gives CDR1 MNHNS, CDR2 SASEGT. CDR3 region: CASSEVGSGANVLTF. The CDR3 coding sequence is TGTGCCAGCAGTGAGGTGGGCTCTGGGGCCAACGTCCTGACTTTC.

The J gene is TRBJ1-6, the V gene TRBV21-1. TRBV21-1 is labeled a pseudogene. CDR3 size: 14 residues. The CDR3 DNA reads TGTGCCAGCAGCGTCGACGGGTCAAACTCACCCCTCCACTTT. It yields the protein CASSVDGSNSPLHF.

The rearrangement uses TRBV28 and TRBJ2-6; TRBD1 is a possible D gene (6 bases). Germline assignment: CDR1 MDHEN and CDR2 SYDVKM. The CDR3 totals 15 residues. The germline V and J ends were trimmed by 6 bases and 1 base, with 10 bases remaining between them. As DNA, the CDR3 is TGTGCCAGCAGCCTAAGGGGGTCTGGGGCCAACGTCCTGACTTTC. This encodes CASSLRGSGANVLTF.

This clonotype appeared many times. The V and J genes are TRBV6-5 and TRBJ1-6; D gene uncertain. The V gene lost 6 bases and the J gene lost 10 bases, with 13 bases spanning the gap. Germline CDR1 reads MNHEY; CDR2 reads SVGAGI. This CDR3 is 13 amino acids long. The CDR3 nucleotides read TGTGCCAGCAGATTACAAAGCCGGTCACCCCTCCACTTT. Its translation: CASRLQSRSPLHF.

Remarks on this clonotype: A much larger clonotype is one base distant, so this may be a read error. The chain recombines TRBV20-1 with TRBJ2-3; 11 bases map to TRBD2. This CDR3 region has 18 residues. CDR1 DFQATT and CDR2 SNEGSKA come from the germline V gene (reference sequence). V was clipped by 5 bases and J by 0 bases; unmatched bases: 13. The CDR3 DNA sequence: TGCAGTGCTCAACCCTTGGCTAGCGGGGGGAGAAGCACAGATACGCAGTATTTT. This translates into CSAQPLASGGRSTDTQYF.

This clonotype came up a few times. The rearrangement links TRBV4-1 to TRBJ2-5, with D uncertain. Germline assignment: CDR1 MGHRA and CDR2 YSYEKL. This CDR3 is built from 15 residues. V was pared by 1 base and J by 7 bases, with 16 bases between. CDR3 residues: CASSQGHLQRMTQYF. In DNA, the CDR3 is TGCGCCAGCAGCCAAGGACACCTTCAACGGATGACCCAGTACTTC.

There are many counts of this clonotype. The rearrangement joins TRBV20-1 to TRBJ2-2; D possibly matches TRBD1 or TRBD2 (6 bases each). Germline V CDR1 and CDR2: DFQATT, SNEGSKA (reference sequence). CDR3 size: 14 residues. V lost 0 bases and J lost 6, with 11 bases in between. The CDR3, as DNA: TGCAGTGCTAGAGATTTGGGGGGCGCCGGGGAGCTGTTTTTT. The encoded protein is CSARDLGGAGELFF.

A word on this clonotype: A much larger clone is a single base away; this may be a read error. This chain links TRBV27 with TRBJ2-1, with D hard to call. Germline V gives CDR1 MNHEY, CDR2 SMNVEV (reference sequence). The CDR3 extends over 16 amino acids. V shed 0 bases and J shed 7 bases, with 16 bases lying between them. The CDR3 DNA sequence: TGTGCCAGCAGTTTATCGTCCAGCCTCGAAGTGAATGAGCAGTTCTTC. It yields the protein CASSLSSSLEVNEQFF.

This clonotype has a handful of counts. This chain uses TRBV20-1 with TRBJ2-5; 11 bases fit TRBD2. V shed 4 bases and J 5 bases; nucleotides not matched to a gene: 9. Germline V CDR1 and CDR2: DFQATT, SNEGSKA (reference sequence). This CDR3 has 15 amino acids. The CDR3 nucleotides read TGCAGTGCTACCCTCCTAGCGGGGGGACGGGAGACCCAGTACTTC. Its protein is CSATLLAGGRETQYF.

This clonotype was seen repeatedly, ten times or more. The chain links TRBV12-5 to TRBJ2-1; 8 bases are shared with TRBD2. This CDR3 has 16 residues. The germline V gene has CDR1 LGHNT and CDR2 FRNRAP. J was trimmed by 1 base and V by 2 bases; bases with no gene match: 4. The DNA of the CDR3 is TGTGCTAGTGGTTTGCGTAGCGGGGTTTCCTACAATGAGCAGTTCTTC. Translation gives CASGLRSGVSYNEQFF.

The chain is built from TRBV12-3 or TRBV12-4 and TRBJ2-5, with 7 bases fitting TRBD2. The CDR3 loop spans 13 amino acids. Trimming took 5 bases from V and 1 from J; bases not matched to a gene: 1. CDR3 sequence: CASSRTSQETQYF. DNA for the CDR3: TGTGCCAGCAGTAGGACTAGCCAAGAGACCCAGTACTTC.

The chain combines TRBV6-1 with TRBJ2-7; the match to TRBD1 covers 8 bases. This CDR3 region has 15 residues. In germline, CDR1 is MNHNS, CDR2 SASEGT. With V trimmed by 5 bases and J by 3 bases, 9 bases remained unmatched. CDR3 coding DNA: TGTGCCAGCAGTACCATGGGACAGGCCCGCTACGAGCAGTACTTC. This translates into CASSTMGQARYEQYF.

This clonotype was found a few times. The V call is TRBV18, the J call TRBJ2-7; possible D gene TRBD2, 6 bases. The CDR3 sequence is 15 residues long. Germline assignment: CDR1 KGHSH and CDR2 LQKENI. V was cut by 5 bases and J by 0 bases, with 14 bases left in between. Here the CDR3 reads CASSGTAGGSYEQYF. For the CDR3, the DNA is TGTGCCAGCTCAGGCACAGCGGGCGGCTCCTACGAGCAGTACTTC.

Many counts were recorded for this clonotype. The genes are TRBV29-1 and TRBJ2-3; a possible D gene is TRBD2 (5 bases). The CDR3 consists of 12 residues. V lost 3 bases and J lost 1, with 5 bases in between. CDR1 is SQVTM, CDR2 ANQGSEA, per germline. The CDR3 protein is CSVDGGTDTQYF. CDR3 coding DNA: TGCAGCGTTGACGGGGGCACAGATACGCAGTATTTT.

This clonotype was counted many times. J is TRBJ1-4 and V is TRBV2; D may be TRBD1 (5 bases). V lost 5 bases and J lost 7, with 17 bases in between. The germline CDR1 and CDR2 sequences are SNHLY and FYNNEI. The CDR3 runs to 15 residues. CDR3 bases: TGTGCCAGCAGTTCCGACCAGGGATTCGGTGAAAAACTGTTTTTT. As protein: CASSSDQGFGEKLFF. Variable domain in full (rest from reference TRBV2 and TRBJ1-4): EPEVTQTPSHQVTQMGQEVILRCVPISNHLYFYWYRQILGQKVEFLVSFYNNEISEKSEIFDDQFSVERPDGSNFTLKIRSTKLEDSAMYFCASSSDQGFGEKLFFGSGTQLSVL.

This clonotype was observed a handful of times. The chain recombines TRBV20-1 with TRBJ2-3; D is unclear. This CDR3 spans 15 amino acids. CDR1 is DFQATT, CDR2 SNEGSKA, per germline (reference sequence). V shed 6 bases and J shed 5 bases, with 21 bases lying between them. CDR3 loop: CSATPWDRSGDTQYF. In DNA, the CDR3 is TGCAGTGCAACCCCTTGGGATAGGTCCGGAGATACGCAGTATTTT.

This clonotype was found many times. The V and J genes are TRBV29-1 and TRBJ1-2, with a weak D call TRBD1 (6 bases). Per the germline V gene, CDR1 is SQVTM and CDR2 is ANQGSEA. Trimming cost V 4 bases and J 2 bases, with 11 bases left between them. CDR3 length: 13 residues. The CDR3 loop reads CSVGQVLNYGYTF. In DNA form, the CDR3 reads TGCAGCGTTGGACAGGTCCTCAACTATGGCTACACCTTC.